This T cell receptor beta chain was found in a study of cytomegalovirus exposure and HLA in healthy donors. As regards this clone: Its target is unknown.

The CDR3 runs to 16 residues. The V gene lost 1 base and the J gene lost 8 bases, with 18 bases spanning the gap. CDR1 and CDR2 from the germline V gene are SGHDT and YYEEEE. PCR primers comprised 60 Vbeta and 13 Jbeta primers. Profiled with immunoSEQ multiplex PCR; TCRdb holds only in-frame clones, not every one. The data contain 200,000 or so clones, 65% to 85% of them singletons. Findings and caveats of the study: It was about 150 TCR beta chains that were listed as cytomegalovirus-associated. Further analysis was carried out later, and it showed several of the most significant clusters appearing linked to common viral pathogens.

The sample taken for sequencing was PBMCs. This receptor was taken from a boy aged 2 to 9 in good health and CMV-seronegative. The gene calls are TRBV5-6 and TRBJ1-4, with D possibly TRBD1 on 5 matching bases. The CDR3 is CASSLSVGRVGEKLFF. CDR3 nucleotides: TGTGCCAGCAGCTTGTCAGTCGGCAGGGTTGGAGAAAAACTGTTTTTT.